The rows below give T cell receptor beta chains drawn from one sample of a study of radiation and T cells in renal cell carcinoma. Measured with immunoSEQ multiplex PCR; TCRdb has only the in-frame clones, and not every one. The sample lists roughly 150,000 clones, about 88% occurring once. The sample here was blood, taken from a patient whose treatment included radiotherapy and nephrectomy. The source is a woman in her seventies with renal cell carcinoma. CDR3s include the opening cysteine and the closing phenylalanine or tryptophan. Each record gives: D gene, J gene, clone size, V gene, CDR3 DNA, CDR3 protein. The D gene is left open where the match is weak. Clone size appears in some rows only: once, few, many, or a class for an expanded clone.

>NA|TRBJ2-7|NA|TRBV25-1
TGTGCCAGCAGTCGGGGTAAGGGGGAGCAGTACTTC
CASSRGKGEQYF
>TRBD1|TRBJ1-1|NA|TRBV5-1
TGCGCCAGCAGCTTGGTTGCAGGGGGATATACTGAAGCTTTCTTT
CASSLVAGGYTEAFF
>NA|TRBJ2-5|NA|TRBV5-1
TGCGCCAGCAGCTTGTCAGGGGCGAAAGAGACCCAGTACTTC
CASSLSGAKETQYF
>NA|TRBJ2-7|NA|TRBV27
TGTGCCAGCAGTTTGGAGGCGGTGGCTGATCGACAGTACTTC
CASSLEAVADRQYF
>NA|TRBJ1-1|NA|TRBV5-1
TGCGCCAGCAGCTTGGAGAGACAGAACACTGAAGCTTTCTTT
CASSLERQNTEAFF
>NA|TRBJ2-1|NA|TRBV5-1
TGCGCCAGCAGCTTGTCGTGGGGGGGCGGAAATGAGCAGTTCTTC
CASSLSWGGGNEQFF
>NA|TRBJ2-1|NA|TRBV27
TGTGCCAGCAGTTTATCTACTCCCCATGAGCAGTTCTTC
CASSLSTPHEQFF
>NA|TRBJ2-3|NA|TRBV5-6
TGTGCCAGCAGCACCTCCAGGGGAGATACGCAGTATTTT
CASSTSRGDTQYF
>NA|TRBJ2-6|NA|TRBV30
TGTGCCTGGAGGAGGCAGTCTGGGGCCAACGTCCTGACTTTC
CAWRRQSGANVLTF
>TRBD1|TRBJ1-4|few|TRBV30
TGTGCCTGGAGTTCCGGGACAGGGGGCGAAAAACTGTTTTTT
CAWSSGTGGEKLFF
>TRBD2|TRBJ2-7|once|TRBV30
TGTGCCTGGAGTGGGACTAGCCGCTCCGAGCAGTACTTC
CAWSGTSRSEQYF
>TRBD1|TRBJ2-7|NA|TRBV19
TGTGCCAGTAGTATATATGGACAGGGAAGGAACGAGCAGTACTTC
CASSIYGQGRNEQYF
>TRBD2|TRBJ2-2|NA|TRBV4-3
TGCGCCAGCAGCCGTGCCGTAAGGACTAGCGGGGGGGCCGGCAGCACCGGGGAGCTGTTTTTT
CASSRAVRTSGGAGSTGELFF
>TRBD1|TRBJ1-1|NA|TRBV4-3
TGCGCCAGCAGCCTCGGGACAGGGCTCAACACTGAAGCTTTCTTT
CASSLGTGLNTEAFF
>NA|TRBJ1-6|NA|TRBV5-1
TGCGCCAGCAGCTGGGGGACGGTCTATAATTCACCCCTCCACTTT
CASSWGTVYNSPLHF
>NA|TRBJ1-6|NA|TRBV30
TGTGCCTGGAGTGTAGGAGTCGGAGGAAATCCCCTCCACTTT
CAWSVGVGGNPLHF
>TRBD1|TRBJ2-5|NA|TRBV10-3
TGTGCCATCAGTGAGTCGCGGACAGGGGGGGAGACCCAGTACTTC
CAISESRTGGETQYF
>NA|TRBJ2-2|NA|TRBV6-1
TGTGCCAGCAGCTACGACAGGTTTAACACCGGGGAGCTGTTTTTT
CASSYDRFNTGELFF
>NA|TRBJ1-1|NA|TRBV7-6
TGTGCCAGCAGCGCATCGGGACAAACTGAAGCTTTCTTT
CASSASGQTEAFF
>TRBD2|TRBJ2-1|NA|TRBV10-3
TGTGCCATCAGCCAATCCGTCCGGGGCCCGGGCGGGGGGGTAAGCGAGCAGTTCTTC
CAISQSVRGPGGGVSEQFF